The 18 T cell receptor beta chains below were found in one sample sequenced in a study of graft-versus-host responses after intestinal transplantation. Some clones are missing from TCRdb's copy, which holds only in-frame ones; the method was immunoSEQ multiplex PCR. The table has tens of thousands of clones, about nine tenths seen once. What these receptors recognize is not known. Sequenced here: unstimulated CD8+ T cells sorted from spleen or lymph node cells, sampled before intestinal transplant. These receptors originate from a human donor who received an intestinal transplant.

This chain joins TRBV9 and TRBJ2-3, with D possibly matching TRBD1 (6 bases). Germline V gene lookup returns CDR1 SGDLS and CDR2 YYNGEE. The CDR3 totals 15 residues. V gave up 3 bases and J gave up 5 bases, with 16 bases separating them. The CDR3 DNA reads TGTGCCAGCAGCGACTCAGGGGCCCAGGGAGATACGCAGTATTTT. Translation gives CASSDSGAQGDTQYF.

The CDR3 coding sequence is TGTGCCAGCAGCGCGCAGGGGTTAACTGAAGCTTTCTTT. Protein sequence: CASSAQGLTEAFF. The rearrangement joins TRBV9 to TRBJ1-1, with a tentative D call TRBD1 (6 bases). Trimming stripped 3 bases from V and 5 bases from J, with 11 bases between. The CDR3 is 13 residues long. Germline lookup yields CDR1 SGDLS and CDR2 YYNGEE.

The chain is built from TRBV4-2 and TRBJ1-2; TRBD1 might be the D (6 bases). CDR3 length: 15 residues. In germline, CDR1 is LGHNA, CDR2 YNFKEQ. With 0 bases removed from V and 7 bases from J, the gap between germline ends came to 15 bases. The CDR3 region is CASSQDGQGQAGYTF. The CDR3 region has the DNA TGTGCCAGCAGCCAAGATGGTCAGGGGCAGGCTGGCTACACCTTC.

This chain links TRBV6-5 with TRBJ2-1; TRBD2 might be the D (5 bases). This CDR3 has 14 residues. Per the germline V gene, CDR1 is MNHEY and CDR2 is SVGAGI. With 2 bases removed from V and 5 bases from J, the gap between germline ends came to 10 bases. The CDR3, as DNA: TGTGCCAGCAGTTACCGGGGATCAAACAATGAGCAGTTCTTC. Translation gives CASSYRGSNNEQFF.

The V call is TRBV10-2, the J call TRBJ2-3, with D maybe TRBD1 (5 bases). CDR3 length equals 12 residues. V was cut by 4 bases and J by 3 bases, with 5 bases left in between. Germline values: CDR1 WSHSY, CDR2 SAAADI. The CDR3: CASSAGTDTQYF. The CDR3 region has the DNA TGCGCCAGCAGTGCAGGGACAGATACGCAGTATTTT.

This clone was counted a few times. The rearrangement joins TRBV29-1 to TRBJ1-1; D remains unclear. Germline V gives CDR1 SQVTM, CDR2 ANQGSEA. The V end was cut by 5 bases, the J end by 2 bases, with 12 bases between. The CDR3 has 13 amino acids. CDR3 in DNA: TGCAGCGTTTTACAGAGCCGAAACACTGAAGCTTTCTTT. It encodes CSVLQSRNTEAFF.

V is TRBV5-6 and J is TRBJ2-4, with 8 nucleotides matching TRBD1. CDR3 length: 15 residues. The ends lost 4 bases at V and 8 bases at J; junction bases unmatched: 11. Germline assignment: CDR1 SGHDT and CDR2 YYEEEE. CDR3 nucleotide sequence: TGTGCCAGCAGCGCAGCAGGGGGCGGGGTGGACATTCAGTACTTC. Protein sequence: CASSAAGGGVDIQYF.

The chain is built from TRBV2 and TRBJ1-2; D is ambiguous. In germline, CDR1 is SNHLY, CDR2 FYNNEI. Between the trimmed V and J ends, which lost 0 bases and 4 bases, there was a span of 9 bases. The CDR3 is made up of 14 amino acids. Written as DNA, the CDR3 is TGTGCCAGCAGTGAAGCCCTATGGGCCTATGGCTACACCTTC. Its protein product is CASSEALWAYGYTF.

The V gene is TRBV9, the J gene TRBJ2-7, with D perhaps TRBD1 (5 bases). CDR3 length: 15 amino acids. Per the germline V gene, CDR1 is SGDLS and CDR2 is YYNGEE. The V end lost 0 bases, the J end lost 0 bases, and 10 bases lay between the germline ends. CDR3 in amino acids: CASSVGRAFSYEQYF. The CDR3 DNA follows: TGTGCCAGCAGCGTAGGCAGGGCGTTCTCCTACGAGCAGTACTTC. The complete variable domain, with remaining parts taken from reference TRBV9 and TRBJ2-7, reads DSGVTQTPKHLITATGQRVTLRCSPRSGDLSVYWYQQSLDQGLQFLIQYYNGEERAKGNILERFSAQQFPDLHSELNLSSLELGDSALYFCASSVGRAFSYEQYFGPGTRLTVT.

The rearrangement links TRBV10-1 to TRBJ1-1; maybe TRBD1 (5 bases). CDR3 length equals 12 residues. V was cut by 0 bases and J by 8 bases, with 7 bases left in between. CDR1 is WNHNN and CDR2 is SYGVQD in the germline V gene (reference sequence). The CDR3 reads CASSESGEEAFF. CDR3 nucleotides: TGCGCCAGCAGTGAGTCAGGGGAAGAAGCTTTCTTT.

This chain uses TRBV19 with TRBJ2-5; 7 nucleotides line up with TRBD2. Trimming at V came to 11 bases and at J to 5 bases, leaving 11 bases not matched to a gene. This CDR3 comprises 13 residues. Germline-derived CDR1 and CDR2 are LNHDA and SQIVND (reference sequence). The CDR3 DNA sequence: TGTGCCTCAAGGGGACTGGGGGGGGAGACCCAGTACTTC. It specifies CASRGLGGETQYF. Based on the CDR3 plus reference TRBV19 and TRBJ2-5, the full variable domain is DGGITQSPKYLFRKEGQNVTLSCEQNLNHDAMYWYRQDPGQGLRLIYYSQIVNDFQKGDIAEGYSVSREKKESFPLTVTSAQKNPTAFYLCASRGLGGETQYFGPGTRLLVL.

V and J are TRBV4-1 and TRBJ2-7; perhaps TRBD2 as D (5 bases). Deletions cut 3 bases from V and 5 bases from J, with 11 bases between. The CDR3 consists of 13 residues. CDR1 and CDR2 from the germline V gene are MGHRA and YSYEKL. The DNA for the CDR3 is TGCGCCAGCAGCCAGAACTCGGGGAACGAGCAGTACTTC. Protein: CASSQNSGNEQYF.

This clone came up a few times. The V gene is TRBV15, the J gene TRBJ1-4, with D unresolved. The CDR3 has 13 residues. CDR1 and CDR2 (germline): LNHNV, YYDKDF (reference sequence). Trimming removed 5 bases at V and 8 bases at J, with 12 bases between. The CDR3 reads CATSQERWEKLFF. CDR3 nucleotides: TGTGCCACCAGCCAAGAGAGGTGGGAAAAACTGTTTTTT.

The chain links TRBV11-2 to TRBJ1-4; no definite D call. Germline CDR1 is SGHAT and CDR2 is FQNNGV. V lost 0 bases to trimming and J lost 0 bases, with 8 bases between them. There are 16 residues in the CDR3. CDR3 coding DNA: TGTGCCAGCAGCTTAGATGTGACATCAACTAATGAAAAACTGTTTTTT. It is translated as CASSLDVTSTNEKLFF.

J is TRBJ1-6 and V is TRBV18; unclear D gene. The CDR3 spans 16 residues. The germline gives CDR1 KGHSH, CDR2 LQKENI. V lost 3 bases to trimming and J lost 5 bases, with 14 bases between them. Here the CDR3 DNA reads TGTGCCAGCTCACCCATAAGGAGGGAAGATAATTCACCCCTCCACTTT. Amino acids: CASSPIRREDNSPLHF.

The chain uses TRBV7-9 and TRBJ2-3; TRBD1 matches at 9 bases. The V gene end was trimmed by 8 bases and the J gene end by 1 base; junction bases not matched to a gene: 1. The CDR3 extends over 13 amino acids. CDR1 and CDR2 (germline): SEHNR, FQNEAQ (reference sequence). The CDR3 coding sequence is TGTGCCAGCCGGGACAGGGGCACAGATACGCAGTATTTT. Translation: CASRDRGTDTQYF.

The chain is built from TRBV6-5 and TRBJ1-2, with D possibly matching TRBD1 (6 bases). CDR1 and CDR2 (germline): MNHEY, SVGAGI. V was shortened by 3 bases and J by 4 bases, with 12 bases between the two germline ends. There are 14 residues in the CDR3. The CDR3 loop is CASSYGRGPYGYTF. The CDR3 DNA reads TGTGCCAGCAGTTATGGCAGGGGTCCCTATGGCTACACCTTC.

V and J are TRBV7-9 and TRBJ2-7, with D unclear. Germline V gene sequence: CDR1 SEHNR, CDR2 FQNEAQ (reference sequence). The CDR3 length is 13 residues. The V and J ends lost 1 base and 3 bases respectively, with 7 bases between them. In nucleotides, the CDR3 is TGTGCCAGCAGCTTAGACAGAAACTACGAGCAGTACTTC. This encodes CASSLDRNYEQYF. Together with reference TRBV7-9 and TRBJ2-7, the CDR3 gives the full variable domain: DTGVSQNPRHKITKRGQNVTFRCDPISEHNRLYWYRQTLGQGPEFLTYFQNEAQLEKSRLLSDRFSAERPKGSFSTLEIQRTEQGDSAMYLCASSLDRNYEQYFGPGTRLTVT.